What follows are 5 T cell receptor beta chains derived from one specimen sequenced in a study of identical twins. TCRdb independently ran MiXCR on the 5' RACE reads; one entry per CDR3 protein. The data hold 400,000 to 550,000 distinct CDR3 sequences, with approximately 22% observed a single time. This sample was also put to use in a study of T cells expressing NK-cell markers.

Sequencing was done on a sample of CD4+ T cells sorted from blood. Source of these receptors: a woman aged 18-29 years in good health.

CDR3 coding DNA: TGTGCCAGCAGCCCCTACGACATCCTTGGGGTAGCCAAAAACATTCAGTACTTC. This gives the protein CASSPYDILGVAKNIQYF. This rearrangement joins TRBV11-2 to TRBJ2-4; D remains unclear. The CDR3 has 18 amino acids. Germline lookup yields CDR1 SGHAT and CDR2 FQNNGV. Trimming took off 5 bases at V and 0 bases at J, with 20 bases between the two ends.

This chain connects TRBV12-3 or TRBV12-4 to TRBJ2-3, with D perhaps TRBD2 (6 bases). Trimming pared 3 bases from V and 4 bases from J, leaving 14 bases between. The CDR3 sequence is 15 residues long. The CDR3 loop reads CASSFDWGVPDTQYF. In DNA, the CDR3 is TGTGCCAGCAGTTTTGACTGGGGGGTCCCAGATACGCAGTATTTT.

This chain uses TRBV4-2 with TRBJ2-1; 10 nucleotides align to TRBD2. CDR3 size: 15 residues. V shed 2 bases and J 7 bases; nucleotides not matched to a gene: 5. CDR1 and CDR2 from the germline V gene are LGHNA and YNFKEQ. CDR3 sequence: CASSQQREGPNEQFF. The CDR3 DNA sequence: TGTGCCAGCAGCCAACAGCGGGAGGGCCCGAATGAGCAGTTCTTC.

The V gene is TRBV7-2, the J gene TRBJ2-3; 9 positions agree with TRBD2. Per the germline V gene, CDR1 is SGHTA and CDR2 is FQGNSA. There are 16 residues in the CDR3. Germline trimming cut 5 bases from V and 1 base from J; bases unmatched to any gene: 7. As DNA, the CDR3 is TGTGCCAGCAGCCCGAGGGGCGGGGGGGGCACAGATACGCAGTATTTT. It specifies CASSPRGGGGTDTQYF. Supplemented by reference TRBV7-2 and TRBJ2-3, the full variable domain reads GAGVSQSPSNKVTEKGKDVELRCDPISGHTALYWYRQSLGQGLEFLIYFQGNSAPDKSGLPSDRFSAERTGGSVSTLTIQRTQQEDSAVYLCASSPRGGGGTDTQYFGPGTRLTVL.

The chain recombines TRBV6-5 with TRBJ2-5; 12 positions agree with TRBD2. Germline V gene sequence: CDR1 MNHEY, CDR2 SVGAGI. J was trimmed by 7 bases and V by 6 bases; bases with no gene match: 9. This CDR3 has 15 residues. Here the CDR3 reads CASSYPSGGAGTQYF. The DNA for the CDR3 is TGTGCCAGCAGCTATCCTAGCGGGGGGGCCGGGACCCAGTACTTC.